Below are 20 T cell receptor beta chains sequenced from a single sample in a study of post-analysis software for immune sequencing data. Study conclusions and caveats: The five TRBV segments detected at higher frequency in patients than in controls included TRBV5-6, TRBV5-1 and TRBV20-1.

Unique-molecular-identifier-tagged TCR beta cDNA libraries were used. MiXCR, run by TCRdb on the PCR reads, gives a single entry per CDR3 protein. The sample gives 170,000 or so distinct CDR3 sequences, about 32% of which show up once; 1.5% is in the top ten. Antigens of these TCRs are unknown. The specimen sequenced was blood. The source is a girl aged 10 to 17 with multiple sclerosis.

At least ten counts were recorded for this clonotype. CDR3 in DNA: TGTGCCAGCAGCTTAGGACACTTCGATGGCTACACCTTC. Its translation: CASSLGHFDGYTF. The V call is TRBV7-8, the J call TRBJ1-2; D call uncertain. Per the germline V gene, CDR1 is SGHVS and CDR2 is FQNEAQ. CDR3 size: 13 residues. V was trimmed by 1 base and J by 6 bases, leaving 9 bases between them.

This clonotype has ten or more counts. CDR3: CASGLVYGRGIPTYNEQFF. CDR3 DNA: TGTGCTAGTGGTTTGGTATACGGGAGGGGTATCCCTACCTACAATGAGCAGTTCTTC. The chain joins TRBV12-5 to TRBJ2-1; 8 bases map to TRBD2. CDR1 and CDR2 from the germline V gene are LGHNT and FRNRAP. The CDR3 consists of 19 residues. Unmatched junction bases numbered 12, after V lost 0 bases and J lost 2 bases.

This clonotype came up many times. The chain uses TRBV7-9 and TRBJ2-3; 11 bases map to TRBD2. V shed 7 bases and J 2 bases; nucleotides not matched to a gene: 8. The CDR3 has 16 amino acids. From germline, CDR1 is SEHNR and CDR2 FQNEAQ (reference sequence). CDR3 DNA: TGTGCCAGCACCCCGGGGACTAGCGGATTCACAGATACGCAGTATTTT. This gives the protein CASTPGTSGFTDTQYF. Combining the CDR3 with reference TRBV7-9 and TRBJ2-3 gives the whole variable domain DTGVSQNPRHKITKRGQNVTFRCDPISEHNRLYWYRQTLGQGPEFLTYFQNEAQLEKSRLLSDRFSAERPKGSFSTLEIQRTEQGDSAMYLCASTPGTSGFTDTQYFGPGTRLTVL.

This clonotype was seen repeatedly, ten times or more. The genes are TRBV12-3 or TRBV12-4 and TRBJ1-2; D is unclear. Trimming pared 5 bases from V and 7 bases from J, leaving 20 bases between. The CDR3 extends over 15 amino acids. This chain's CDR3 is CASSATDLGFGGYTF. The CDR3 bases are TGTGCCAGCAGTGCTACGGACTTAGGCTTTGGTGGCTACACCTTC.

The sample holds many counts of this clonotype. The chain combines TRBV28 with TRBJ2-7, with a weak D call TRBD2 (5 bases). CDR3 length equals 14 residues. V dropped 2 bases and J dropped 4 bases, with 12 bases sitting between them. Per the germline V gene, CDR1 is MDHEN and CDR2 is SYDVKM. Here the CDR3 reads CASSLEGIVYEQYF. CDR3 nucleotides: TGTGCCAGCAGTTTAGAGGGAATTGTATACGAGCAGTACTTC.

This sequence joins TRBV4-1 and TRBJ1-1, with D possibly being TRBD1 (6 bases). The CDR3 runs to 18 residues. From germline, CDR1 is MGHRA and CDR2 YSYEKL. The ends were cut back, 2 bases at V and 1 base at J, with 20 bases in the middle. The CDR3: CASSQIFGLGGPNTEAFF. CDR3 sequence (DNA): TGCGCCAGCAGCCAAATTTTTGGGCTGGGGGGCCCGAACACTGAAGCTTTCTTT.

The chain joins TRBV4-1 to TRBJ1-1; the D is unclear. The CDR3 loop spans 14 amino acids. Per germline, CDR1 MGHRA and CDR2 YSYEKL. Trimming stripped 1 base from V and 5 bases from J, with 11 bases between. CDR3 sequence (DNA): TGCGCCAGCAGCCAAGTGATTGTGGGAACTGAAGCTTTCTTT. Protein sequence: CASSQVIVGTEAFF.

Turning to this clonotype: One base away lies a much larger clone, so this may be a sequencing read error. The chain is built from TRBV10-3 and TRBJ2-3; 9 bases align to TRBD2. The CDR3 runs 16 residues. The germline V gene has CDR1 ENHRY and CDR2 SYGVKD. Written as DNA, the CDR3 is TGTGCCATCAGTGACGGCGGGAGGGCCGTACGGGATATGCAGTATTTT. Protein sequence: CAISDGGRAVRDMQYF.

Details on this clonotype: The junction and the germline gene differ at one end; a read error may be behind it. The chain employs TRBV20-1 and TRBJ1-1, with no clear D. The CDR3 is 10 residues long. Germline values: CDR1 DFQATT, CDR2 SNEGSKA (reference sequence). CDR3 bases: TGCAATGCTAGAGATATTGAAGCTTTCTTT. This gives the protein CNARDIEAFF.

The CDR3 DNA is TGTGCCAGCAGCCCCCGACCTGATTCCTACGAGCAGTACTTC. This translates into CASSPRPDSYEQYF. The chain uses TRBV5-6 and TRBJ2-7, with no clear D. Germline values: CDR1 SGHDT, CDR2 YYEEEE. The CDR3 spans 14 residues. V lost 4 bases, J lost 1 base, and 12 bases lay in between. Full variable domain (rest looked up from reference TRBV5-6 and TRBJ2-7): DAGVTQSPTHLIKTRGQQVTLRCSPKSGHDTVSWYQQALGQGPQFIFQYYEEEERQRGNFPDRFSGHQFPNYSSELNVNALLLGDSALYLCASSPRPDSYEQYFGPGTRLTVT.

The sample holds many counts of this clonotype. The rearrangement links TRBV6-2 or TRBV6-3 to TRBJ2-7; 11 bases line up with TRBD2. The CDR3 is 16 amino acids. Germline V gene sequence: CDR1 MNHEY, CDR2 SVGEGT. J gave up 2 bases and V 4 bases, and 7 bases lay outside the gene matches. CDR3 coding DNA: TGTGCCAGCAGTTCAGGACTAGCGGGTCCCCCCTACGAGCAGTACTTC. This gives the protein CASSSGLAGPPYEQYF.

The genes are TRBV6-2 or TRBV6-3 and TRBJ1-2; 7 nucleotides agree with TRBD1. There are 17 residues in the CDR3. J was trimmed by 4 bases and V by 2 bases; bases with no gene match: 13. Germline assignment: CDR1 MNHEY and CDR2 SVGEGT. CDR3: CASSYRSDRTGPYGYTF. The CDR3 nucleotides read TGTGCCAGCAGTTACAGGTCGGACAGGACGGGACCCTATGGCTACACCTTC.

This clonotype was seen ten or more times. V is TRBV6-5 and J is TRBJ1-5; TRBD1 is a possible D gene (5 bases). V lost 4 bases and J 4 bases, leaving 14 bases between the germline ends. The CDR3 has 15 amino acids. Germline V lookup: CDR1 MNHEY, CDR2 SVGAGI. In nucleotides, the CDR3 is TGTGCCAGCAGTTCCAGCAGGGTCTGGAATCAGCCCCAGCATTTT. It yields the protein CASSSSRVWNQPQHF.

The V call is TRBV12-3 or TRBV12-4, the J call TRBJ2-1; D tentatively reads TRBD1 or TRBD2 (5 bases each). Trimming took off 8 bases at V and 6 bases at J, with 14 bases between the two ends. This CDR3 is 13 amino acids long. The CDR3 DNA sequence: TGTGCCAGCGGCAGGGTTGAGGGCAATGAGCAGTTCTTC. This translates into CASGRVEGNEQFF.

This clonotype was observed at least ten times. The CDR3 loop is CASSPTSRPSEQFF. The DNA of the CDR3 is TGCGCCAGCAGCCCTACTAGCCGACCGAGTGAGCAGTTCTTC. The chain carries TRBV4-1 and TRBJ2-1, with D maybe TRBD2 (6 bases). Germline-derived CDR1 and CDR2 are MGHRA and YSYEKL. V was cut by 4 bases and J by 9 bases, with 16 bases left in between. This CDR3 has 14 residues.

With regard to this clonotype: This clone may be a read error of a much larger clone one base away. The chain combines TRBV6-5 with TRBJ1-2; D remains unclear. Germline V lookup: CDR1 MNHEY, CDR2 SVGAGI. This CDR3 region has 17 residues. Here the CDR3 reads CAGSYSPLSVDTYGYTF. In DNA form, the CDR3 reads TGTGCCGGCAGTTACTCACCACTATCCGTAGACACCTATGGCTACACCTTC.

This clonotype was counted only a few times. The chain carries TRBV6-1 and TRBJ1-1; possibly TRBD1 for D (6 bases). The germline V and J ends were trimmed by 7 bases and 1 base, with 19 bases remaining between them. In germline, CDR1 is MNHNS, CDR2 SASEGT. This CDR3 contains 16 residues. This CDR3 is CASTPPGTPRNTEAFF. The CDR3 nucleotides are TGTGCCAGCACCCCCCCTGGGACACCAAGGAACACTGAAGCTTTCTTT.

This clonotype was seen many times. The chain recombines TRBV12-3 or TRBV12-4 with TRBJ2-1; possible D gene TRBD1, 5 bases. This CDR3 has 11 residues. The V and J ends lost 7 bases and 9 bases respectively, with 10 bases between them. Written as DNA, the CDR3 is TGTGCCAGCAACCAAAGGGGTGAGCAGTTCTTC. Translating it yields CASNQRGEQFF.

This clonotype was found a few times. CDR3 loop: CASSVERNTEAFF. Here the CDR3 DNA reads TGTGCCAGCAGCGTAGAACGGAACACTGAAGCTTTCTTT. The chain recombines TRBV9 with TRBJ1-1, with D hard to call. Trimming took 0 bases from V and 1 from J, leaving 4 bases between them. The CDR3 sequence is 13 residues long. The germline V gene encodes CDR1 SGDLS and CDR2 YYNGEE.

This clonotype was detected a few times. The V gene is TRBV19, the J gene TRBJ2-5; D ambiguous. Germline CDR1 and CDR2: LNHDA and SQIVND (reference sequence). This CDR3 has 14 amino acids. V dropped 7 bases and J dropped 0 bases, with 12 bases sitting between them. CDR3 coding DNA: TGTGCCAGTAACTCCCACCAAAACCAAGAGACCCAGTACTTC. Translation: CASNSHQNQETQYF.